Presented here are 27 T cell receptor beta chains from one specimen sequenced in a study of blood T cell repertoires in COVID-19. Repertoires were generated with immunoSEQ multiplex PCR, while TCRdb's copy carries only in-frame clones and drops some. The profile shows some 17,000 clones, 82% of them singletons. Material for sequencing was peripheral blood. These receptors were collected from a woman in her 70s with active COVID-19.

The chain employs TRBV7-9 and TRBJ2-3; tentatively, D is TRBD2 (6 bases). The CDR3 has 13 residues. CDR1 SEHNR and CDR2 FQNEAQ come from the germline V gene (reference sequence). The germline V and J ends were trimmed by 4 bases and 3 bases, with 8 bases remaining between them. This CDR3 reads CASSWDFTDTQYF. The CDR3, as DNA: TGTGCCAGCAGCTGGGACTTTACAGATACGCAGTATTTT.

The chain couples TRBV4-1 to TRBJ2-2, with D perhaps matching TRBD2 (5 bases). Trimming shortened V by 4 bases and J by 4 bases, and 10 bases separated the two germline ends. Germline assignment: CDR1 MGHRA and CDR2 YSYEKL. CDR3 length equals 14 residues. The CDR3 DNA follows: TGCGCCAGCAGCCTAGGGAGCCTCACCGGGGAGCTGTTTTTT. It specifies CASSLGSLTGELFF.

CDR3 nucleotides: TGTGCCAGTAGTACCCAGGGGGCTGGGCCCGGGGAGCTGTTTTTT. Its protein is CASSTQGAGPGELFF. This chain uses TRBV19 with TRBJ2-2, with 8 bases identical to TRBD1. Germline values: CDR1 LNHDA, CDR2 SQIVND (reference sequence). V shed 4 bases and J 6 bases; nucleotides not matched to a gene: 7. The CDR3 consists of 15 residues.

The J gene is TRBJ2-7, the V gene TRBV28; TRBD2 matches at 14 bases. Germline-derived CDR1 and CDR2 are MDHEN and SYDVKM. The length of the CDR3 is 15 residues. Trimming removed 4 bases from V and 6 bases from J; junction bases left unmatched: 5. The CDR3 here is CASSWGLAGVSEQYF. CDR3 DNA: TGTGCCAGCAGTTGGGGACTAGCGGGAGTATCCGAGCAGTACTTC.

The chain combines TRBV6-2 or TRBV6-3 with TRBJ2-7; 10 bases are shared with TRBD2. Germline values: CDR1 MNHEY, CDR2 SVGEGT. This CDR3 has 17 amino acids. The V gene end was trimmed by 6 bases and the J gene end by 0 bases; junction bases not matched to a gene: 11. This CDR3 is CASSPYFLAGVSYEQYF. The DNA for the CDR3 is TGTGCCAGCAGCCCTTATTTCCTAGCGGGGGTCTCCTACGAGCAGTACTTC.

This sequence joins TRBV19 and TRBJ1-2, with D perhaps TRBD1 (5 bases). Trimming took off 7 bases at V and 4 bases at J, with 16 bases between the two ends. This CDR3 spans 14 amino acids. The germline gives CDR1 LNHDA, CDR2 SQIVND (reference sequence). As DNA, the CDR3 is TGTGCCAGTACAGGCGGGGGGATCGGCTATGGCTACACCTTC. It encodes CASTGGGIGYGYTF.

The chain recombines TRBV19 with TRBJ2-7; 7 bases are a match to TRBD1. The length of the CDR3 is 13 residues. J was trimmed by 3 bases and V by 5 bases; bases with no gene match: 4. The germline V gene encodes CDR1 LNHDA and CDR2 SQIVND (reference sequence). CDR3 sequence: CASSAGTVYEQYF. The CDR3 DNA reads TGTGCCAGTAGTGCCGGGACAGTCTACGAGCAGTACTTC. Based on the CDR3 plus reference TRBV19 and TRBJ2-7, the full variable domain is DGGITQSPKYLFRKEGQNVTLSCEQNLNHDAMYWYRQDPGQGLRLIYYSQIVNDFQKGDIAEGYSVSREKKESFPLTVTSAQKNPTAFYLCASSAGTVYEQYFGPGTRLTVT.

Here the CDR3 reads CSVEVEGNYGYTF. DNA for the CDR3: TGCAGCGTTGAGGTGGAGGGCAACTATGGCTACACCTTC. The chain links TRBV29-1 to TRBJ1-2; no reliable D call. This CDR3 comprises 13 residues. Germline assignment: CDR1 SQVTM and CDR2 ANQGSEA. Deletions cut 3 bases from V and 2 bases from J, with 10 bases between.

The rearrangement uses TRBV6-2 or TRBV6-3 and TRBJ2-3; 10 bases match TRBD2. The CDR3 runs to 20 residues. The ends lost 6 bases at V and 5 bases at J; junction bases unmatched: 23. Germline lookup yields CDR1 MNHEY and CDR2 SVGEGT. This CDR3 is CASSPYVPAGGPFCVDTQYF. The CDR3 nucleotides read TGTGCCAGCAGCCCCTATGTACCAGCGGGAGGGCCCTTTTGCGTAGATACGCAGTATTTT.

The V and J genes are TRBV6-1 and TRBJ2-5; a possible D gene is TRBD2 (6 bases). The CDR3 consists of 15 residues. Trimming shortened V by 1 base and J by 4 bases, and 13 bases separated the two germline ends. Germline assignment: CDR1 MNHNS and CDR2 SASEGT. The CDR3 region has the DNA TGTGCCAGCAGTGAAGTTCGGGGGAGAGGAGAGACCCAGTACTTC. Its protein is CASSEVRGRGETQYF.

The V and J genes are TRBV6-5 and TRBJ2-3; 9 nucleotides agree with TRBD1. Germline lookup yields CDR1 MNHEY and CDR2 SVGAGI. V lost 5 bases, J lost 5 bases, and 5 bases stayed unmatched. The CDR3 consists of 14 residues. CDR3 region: CASSLDRGIDTQYF. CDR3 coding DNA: TGTGCCAGCAGTCTCGACAGGGGGATAGATACGCAGTATTTT.

For the CDR3, the DNA is TGTGCCAGCAGTTTGCGACTAGCGGGTAACACCGGGGAGCTGTTTTTT. Translated: CASSLRLAGNTGELFF. The chain joins TRBV6-2 or TRBV6-3 to TRBJ2-2; 10 positions agree with TRBD2. Germline CDR1 and CDR2: MNHEY and SVGEGT. The CDR3 is made up of 16 amino acids. V trimming: 4 bases; J trimming: 2 bases; junction bases outside the gene matches: 4.

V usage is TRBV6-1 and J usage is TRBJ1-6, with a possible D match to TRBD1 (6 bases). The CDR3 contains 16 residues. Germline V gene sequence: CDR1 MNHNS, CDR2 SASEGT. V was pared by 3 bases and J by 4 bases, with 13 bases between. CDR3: CASSDKWTAYNSPLHF. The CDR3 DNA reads TGTGCCAGCAGTGACAAATGGACAGCTTATAATTCACCCCTCCACTTT.

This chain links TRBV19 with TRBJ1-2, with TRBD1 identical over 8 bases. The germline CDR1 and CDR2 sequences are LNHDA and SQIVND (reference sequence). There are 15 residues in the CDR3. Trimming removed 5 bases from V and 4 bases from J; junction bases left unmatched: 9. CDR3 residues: CASSPGQGAFYGYTF. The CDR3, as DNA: TGTGCCAGTAGTCCCGGGCAGGGGGCGTTCTATGGCTACACCTTC. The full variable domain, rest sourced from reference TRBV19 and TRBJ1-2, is DGGITQSPKYLFRKEGQNVTLSCEQNLNHDAMYWYRQDPGQGLRLIYYSQIVNDFQKGDIAEGYSVSREKKESFPLTVTSAQKNPTAFYLCASSPGQGAFYGYTFGSGTRLTVV.

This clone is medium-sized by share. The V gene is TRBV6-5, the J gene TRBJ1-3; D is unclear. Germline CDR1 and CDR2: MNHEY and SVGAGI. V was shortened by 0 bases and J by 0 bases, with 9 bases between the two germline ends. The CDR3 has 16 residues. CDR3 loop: CASSYSTVDSGNTIYF. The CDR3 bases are TGTGCCAGCAGTTACTCCACTGTCGACTCTGGAAACACCATATATTTT.

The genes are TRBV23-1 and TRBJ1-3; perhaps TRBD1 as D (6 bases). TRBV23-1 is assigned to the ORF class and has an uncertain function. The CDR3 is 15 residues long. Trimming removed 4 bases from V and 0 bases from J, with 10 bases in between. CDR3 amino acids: CASSPGQISGNTIYF. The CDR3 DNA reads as TGCGCCAGCAGTCCCGGACAGATCTCTGGAAACACCATATATTTT.

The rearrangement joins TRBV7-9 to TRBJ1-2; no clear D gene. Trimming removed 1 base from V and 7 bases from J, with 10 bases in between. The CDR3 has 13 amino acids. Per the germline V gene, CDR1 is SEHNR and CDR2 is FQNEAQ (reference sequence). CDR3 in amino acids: CASSLGMAFGYTF. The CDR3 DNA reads TGTGCCAGCAGCTTAGGAATGGCTTTTGGCTACACCTTC.

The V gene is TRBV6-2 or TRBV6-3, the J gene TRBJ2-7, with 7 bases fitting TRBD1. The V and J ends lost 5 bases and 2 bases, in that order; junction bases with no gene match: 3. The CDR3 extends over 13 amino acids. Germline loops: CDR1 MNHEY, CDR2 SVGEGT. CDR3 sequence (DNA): TGTGCCAGCAGTCAGGGGGTTCCCTACGAGCAGTACTTC. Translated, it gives CASSQGVPYEQYF.

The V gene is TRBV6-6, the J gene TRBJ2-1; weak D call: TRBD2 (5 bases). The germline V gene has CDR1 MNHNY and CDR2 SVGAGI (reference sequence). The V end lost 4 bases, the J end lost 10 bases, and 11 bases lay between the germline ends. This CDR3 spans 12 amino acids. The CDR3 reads CASSLERGEQFF. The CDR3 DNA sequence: TGTGCCAGCAGTTTGGAGCGAGGGGAGCAGTTCTTC.

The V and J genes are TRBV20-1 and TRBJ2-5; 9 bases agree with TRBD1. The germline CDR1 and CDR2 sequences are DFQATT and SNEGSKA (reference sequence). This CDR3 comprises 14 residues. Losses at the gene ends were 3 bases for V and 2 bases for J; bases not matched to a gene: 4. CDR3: CSASRTGAQETQYF. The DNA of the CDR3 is TGCAGTGCTAGTAGGACAGGGGCGCAAGAGACCCAGTACTTC.

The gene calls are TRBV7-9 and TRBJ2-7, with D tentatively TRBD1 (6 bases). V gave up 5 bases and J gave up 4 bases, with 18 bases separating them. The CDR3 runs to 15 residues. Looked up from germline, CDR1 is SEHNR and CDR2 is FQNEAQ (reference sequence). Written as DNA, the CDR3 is TGTGCCAGCAGCAGAATCGACAGGAGAGCTTACGAGCAGTACTTC. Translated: CASSRIDRRAYEQYF.

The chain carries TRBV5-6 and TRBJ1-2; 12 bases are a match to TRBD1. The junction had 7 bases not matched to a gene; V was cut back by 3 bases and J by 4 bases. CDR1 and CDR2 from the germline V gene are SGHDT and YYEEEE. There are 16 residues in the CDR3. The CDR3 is CASSSGQGAVTYGYTF. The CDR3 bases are TGTGCCAGCAGCTCGGGACAGGGGGCCGTCACCTATGGCTACACCTTC.

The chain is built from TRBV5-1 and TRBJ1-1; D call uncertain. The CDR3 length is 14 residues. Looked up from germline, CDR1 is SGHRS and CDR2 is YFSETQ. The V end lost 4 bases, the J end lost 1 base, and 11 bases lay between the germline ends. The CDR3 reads CASSTGSGNTEAFF. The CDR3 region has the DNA TGCGCCAGCAGCACGGGGTCGGGGAACACTGAAGCTTTCTTT.

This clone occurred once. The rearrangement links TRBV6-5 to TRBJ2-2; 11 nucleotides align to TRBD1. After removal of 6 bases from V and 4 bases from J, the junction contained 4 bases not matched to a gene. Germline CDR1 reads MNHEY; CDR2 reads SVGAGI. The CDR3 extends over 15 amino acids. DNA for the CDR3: TGTGCCAGCAGCGGACAGGGGGCAATCACCGGGGAGCTGTTTTTT. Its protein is CASSGQGAITGELFF.

Written as DNA, the CDR3 is TGTGCCAGCAGTTACGGGGGGGGAGCCTACAATGAGCAGTTCTTC. This encodes CASSYGGGAYNEQFF. V usage is TRBV27 and J usage is TRBJ2-1, with 8 bases identical to TRBD2. Germline trimming cut 4 bases from V and 2 bases from J; bases unmatched to any gene: 4. Germline CDR1 and CDR2: MNHEY and SMNVEV (reference sequence). This CDR3 region has 15 residues.

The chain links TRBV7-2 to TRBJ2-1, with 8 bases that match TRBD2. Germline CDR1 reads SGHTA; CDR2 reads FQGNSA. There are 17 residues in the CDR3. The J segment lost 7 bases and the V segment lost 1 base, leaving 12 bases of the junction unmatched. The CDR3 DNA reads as TGTGCCAGCAGCTTAGATTCTGGCGGGAGGCCGCGGAATGAGCAGTTCTTC. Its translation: CASSLDSGGRPRNEQFF. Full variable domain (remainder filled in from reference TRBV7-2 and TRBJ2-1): GAGVSQSPSNKVTEKGKDVELRCDPISGHTALYWYRQSLGQGLEFLIYFQGNSAPDKSGLPSDRFSAERTGGSVSTLTIQRTQQEDSAVYLCASSLDSGGRPRNEQFFGPGTRLTVL.

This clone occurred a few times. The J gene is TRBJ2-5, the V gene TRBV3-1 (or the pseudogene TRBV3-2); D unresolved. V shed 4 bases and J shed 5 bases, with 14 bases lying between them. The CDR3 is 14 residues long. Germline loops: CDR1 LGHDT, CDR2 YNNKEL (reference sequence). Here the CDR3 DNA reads TGTGCCAGCAGCCCAGGTGGTCCTGGGGAGACCCAGTACTTC. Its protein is CASSPGGPGETQYF.